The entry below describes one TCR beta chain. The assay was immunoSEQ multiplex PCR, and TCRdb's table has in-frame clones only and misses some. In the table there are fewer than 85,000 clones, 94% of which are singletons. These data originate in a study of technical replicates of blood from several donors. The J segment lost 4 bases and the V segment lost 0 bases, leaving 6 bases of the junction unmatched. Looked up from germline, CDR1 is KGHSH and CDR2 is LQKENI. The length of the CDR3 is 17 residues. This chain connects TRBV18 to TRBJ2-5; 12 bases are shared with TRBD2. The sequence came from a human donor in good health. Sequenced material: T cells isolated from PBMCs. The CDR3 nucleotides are TGTGCCAGCTCACCACCGGCACTAGCGGGAGGTAGAGAGACCCAGTACTTC. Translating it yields CASSPPALAGGRETQYF.